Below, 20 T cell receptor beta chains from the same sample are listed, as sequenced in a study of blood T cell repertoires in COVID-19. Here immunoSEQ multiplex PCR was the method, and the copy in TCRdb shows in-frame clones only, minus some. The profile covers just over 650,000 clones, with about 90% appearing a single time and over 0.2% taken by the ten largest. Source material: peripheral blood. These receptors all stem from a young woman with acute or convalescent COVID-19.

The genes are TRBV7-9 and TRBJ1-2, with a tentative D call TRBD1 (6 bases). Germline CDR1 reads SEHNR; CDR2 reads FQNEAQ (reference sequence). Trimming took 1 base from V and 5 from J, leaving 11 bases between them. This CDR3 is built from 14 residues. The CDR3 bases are TGTGCCAGCAGCTTAGATGGCAGGGGTTATGGCTACACCTTC. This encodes CASSLDGRGYGYTF.

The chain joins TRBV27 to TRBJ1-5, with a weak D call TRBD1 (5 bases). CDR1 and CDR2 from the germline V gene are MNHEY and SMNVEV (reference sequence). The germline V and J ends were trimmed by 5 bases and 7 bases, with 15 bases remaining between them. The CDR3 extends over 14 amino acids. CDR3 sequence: CASSPLGAWQPQHF. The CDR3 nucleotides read TGTGCCAGCAGTCCTCTTGGGGCATGGCAGCCCCAGCATTTT.

In DNA, the CDR3 is TGTGCCAGCAGTGGGATGGACTCCCCTTGGGGCACTGAAGCTTTCTTT. Residues: CASSGMDSPWGTEAFF. The chain employs TRBV2 and TRBJ1-1; no clear D gene. This CDR3 has 16 residues. CDR1 is SNHLY and CDR2 is FYNNEI in the germline V gene. Trimming shortened V by 4 bases and J by 4 bases, and 19 bases separated the two germline ends.

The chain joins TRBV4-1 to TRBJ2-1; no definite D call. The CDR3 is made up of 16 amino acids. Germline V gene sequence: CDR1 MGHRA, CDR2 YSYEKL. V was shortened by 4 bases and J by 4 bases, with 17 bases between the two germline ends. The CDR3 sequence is CASSLLNVVLYNEQFF. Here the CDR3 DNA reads TGCGCCAGCAGCCTCCTAAACGTGGTTCTTTACAATGAGCAGTTCTTC.

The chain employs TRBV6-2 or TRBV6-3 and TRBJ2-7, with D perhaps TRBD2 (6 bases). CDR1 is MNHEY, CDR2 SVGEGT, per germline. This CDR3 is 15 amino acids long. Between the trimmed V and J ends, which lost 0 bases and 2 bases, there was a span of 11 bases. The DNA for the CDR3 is TGTGCCAGCAGTTACTCGACGGACTATACCTACGAGCAGTACTTC. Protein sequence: CASSYSTDYTYEQYF.

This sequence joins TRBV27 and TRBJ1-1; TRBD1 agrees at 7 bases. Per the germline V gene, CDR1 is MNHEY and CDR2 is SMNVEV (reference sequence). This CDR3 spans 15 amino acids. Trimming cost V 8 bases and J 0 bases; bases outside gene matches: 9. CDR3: CASHHGDRLNTEAFF. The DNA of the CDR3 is TGTGCCAGCCACCACGGGGACAGATTGAACACTGAAGCTTTCTTT.

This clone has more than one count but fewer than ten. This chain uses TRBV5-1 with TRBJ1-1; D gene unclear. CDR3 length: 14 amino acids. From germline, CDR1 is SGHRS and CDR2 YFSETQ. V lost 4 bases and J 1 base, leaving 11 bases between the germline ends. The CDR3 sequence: CASSRSQSNTEAFF. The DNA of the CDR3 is TGCGCCAGCAGCCGCAGTCAGTCGAACACTGAAGCTTTCTTT.

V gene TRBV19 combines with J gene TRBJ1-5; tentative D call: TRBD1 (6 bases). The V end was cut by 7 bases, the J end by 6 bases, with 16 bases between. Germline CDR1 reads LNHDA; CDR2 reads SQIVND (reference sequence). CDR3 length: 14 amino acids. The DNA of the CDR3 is TGTGCCAGTAATCGACGACAGGTGGGTCAGCCCCAGCATTTT. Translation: CASNRRQVGQPQHF.

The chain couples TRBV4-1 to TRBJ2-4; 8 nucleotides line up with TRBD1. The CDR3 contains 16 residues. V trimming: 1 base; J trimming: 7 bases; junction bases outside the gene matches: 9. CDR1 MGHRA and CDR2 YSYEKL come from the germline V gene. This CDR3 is CASSQGRGQTRNIQYF. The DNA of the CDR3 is TGCGCCAGCAGCCAAGGCAGGGGGCAGACGAGGAACATTCAGTACTTC.

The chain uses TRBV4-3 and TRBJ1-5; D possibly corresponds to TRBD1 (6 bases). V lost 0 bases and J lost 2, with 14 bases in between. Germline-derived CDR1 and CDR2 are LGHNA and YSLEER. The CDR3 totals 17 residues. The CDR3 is CASSQDYPGVGNQPQHF. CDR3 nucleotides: TGCGCCAGCAGCCAAGATTACCCAGGGGTCGGCAATCAGCCCCAGCATTTT.

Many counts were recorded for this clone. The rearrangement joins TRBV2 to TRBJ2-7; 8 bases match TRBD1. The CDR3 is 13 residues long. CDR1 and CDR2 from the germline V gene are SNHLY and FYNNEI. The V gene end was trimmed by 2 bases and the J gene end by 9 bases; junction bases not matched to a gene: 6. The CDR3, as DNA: TGTGCCAGCAGTGAAAGAACAGGGGGGTGGCAGTACTTC. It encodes CASSERTGGWQYF.

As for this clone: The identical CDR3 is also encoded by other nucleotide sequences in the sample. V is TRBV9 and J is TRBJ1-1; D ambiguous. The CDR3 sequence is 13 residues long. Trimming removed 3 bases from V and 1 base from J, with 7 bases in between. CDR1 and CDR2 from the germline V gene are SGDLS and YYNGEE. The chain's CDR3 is CASSGGANTEAFF. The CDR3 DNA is TGTGCCAGCAGCGGAGGCGCGAACACTGAAGCTTTCTTT.

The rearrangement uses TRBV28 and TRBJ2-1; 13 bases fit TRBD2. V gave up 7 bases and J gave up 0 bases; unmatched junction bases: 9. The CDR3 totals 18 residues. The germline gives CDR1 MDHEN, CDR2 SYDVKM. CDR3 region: CASNYETSGGVSYNEQFF. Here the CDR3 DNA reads TGTGCCAGCAACTATGAAACTAGCGGGGGGGTCTCCTACAATGAGCAGTTCTTC.

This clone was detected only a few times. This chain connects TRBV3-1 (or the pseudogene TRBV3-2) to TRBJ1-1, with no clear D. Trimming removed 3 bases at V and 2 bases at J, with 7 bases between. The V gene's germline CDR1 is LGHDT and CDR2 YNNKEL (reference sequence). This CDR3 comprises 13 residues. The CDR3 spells CASSHLRNTEAFF. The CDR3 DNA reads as TGTGCCAGCAGCCACCTTAGAAACACTGAAGCTTTCTTT.

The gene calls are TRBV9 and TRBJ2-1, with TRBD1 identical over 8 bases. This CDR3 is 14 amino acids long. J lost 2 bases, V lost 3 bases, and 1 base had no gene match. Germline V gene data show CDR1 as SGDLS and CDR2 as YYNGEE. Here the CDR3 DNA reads TGTGCCAGCAGCGGGACAGGGCCCTACAATGAGCAGTTCTTC. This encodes CASSGTGPYNEQFF.

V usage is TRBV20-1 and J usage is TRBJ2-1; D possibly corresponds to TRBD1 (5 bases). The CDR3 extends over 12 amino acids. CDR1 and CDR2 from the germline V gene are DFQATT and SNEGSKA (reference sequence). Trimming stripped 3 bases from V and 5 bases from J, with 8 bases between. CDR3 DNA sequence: TGCAGTGCTAGTTGGACAAACAATGAGCAGTTCTTC. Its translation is CSASWTNNEQFF.

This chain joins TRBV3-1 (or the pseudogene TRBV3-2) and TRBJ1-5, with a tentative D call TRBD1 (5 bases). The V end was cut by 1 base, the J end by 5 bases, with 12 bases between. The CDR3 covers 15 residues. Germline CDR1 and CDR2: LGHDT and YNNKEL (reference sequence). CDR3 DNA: TGTGCCAGCAGCCAAGTGGGGCCAGGGCATCAGCCCCAGCATTTT. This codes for CASSQVGPGHQPQHF.

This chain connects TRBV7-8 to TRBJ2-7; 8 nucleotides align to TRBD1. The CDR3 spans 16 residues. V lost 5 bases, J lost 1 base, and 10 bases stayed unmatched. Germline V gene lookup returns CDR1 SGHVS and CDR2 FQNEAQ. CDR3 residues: CASSLLGQGFSYEQYF. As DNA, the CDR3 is TGTGCCAGCAGCCTTCTCGGACAGGGATTTTCCTACGAGCAGTACTTC. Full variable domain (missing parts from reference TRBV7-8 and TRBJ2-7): GAGVSQSPRYKVAKRGQDVALRCDPISGHVSLFWYQQALGQGPEFLTYFQNEAQLDKSGLPSDRFFAERPEGSVSTLKIQRTQQEDSAVYLCASSLLGQGFSYEQYFGPGTRLTVT.

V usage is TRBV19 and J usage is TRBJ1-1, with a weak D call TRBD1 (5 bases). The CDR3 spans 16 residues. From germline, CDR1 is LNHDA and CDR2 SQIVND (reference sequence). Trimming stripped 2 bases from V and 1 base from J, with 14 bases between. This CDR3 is CASSIWGGMRNTEAFF. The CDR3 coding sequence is TGTGCCAGTAGTATATGGGGGGGAATGCGGAACACTGAAGCTTTCTTT.

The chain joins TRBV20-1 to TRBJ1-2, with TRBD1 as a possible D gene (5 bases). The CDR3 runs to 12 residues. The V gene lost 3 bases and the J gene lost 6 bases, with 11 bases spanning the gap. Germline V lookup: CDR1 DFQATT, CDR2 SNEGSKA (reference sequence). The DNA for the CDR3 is TGCAGTGCTAGTGAAGGGGTGAATGGCTACACCTTC. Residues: CSASEGVNGYTF.